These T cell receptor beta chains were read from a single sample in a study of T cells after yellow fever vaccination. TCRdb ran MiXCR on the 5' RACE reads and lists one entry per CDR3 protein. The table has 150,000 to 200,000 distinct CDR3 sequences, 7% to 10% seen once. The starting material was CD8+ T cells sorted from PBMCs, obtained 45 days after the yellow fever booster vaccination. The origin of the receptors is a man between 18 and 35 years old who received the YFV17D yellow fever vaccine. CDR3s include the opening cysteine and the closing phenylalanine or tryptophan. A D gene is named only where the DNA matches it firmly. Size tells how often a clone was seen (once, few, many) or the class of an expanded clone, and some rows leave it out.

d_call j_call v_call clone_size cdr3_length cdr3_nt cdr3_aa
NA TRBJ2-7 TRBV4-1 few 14 TGCGCCAGCAGCCAGCGCGCTCCGTCTTACGAGCAGTACTTC CASSQRAPSYEQYF
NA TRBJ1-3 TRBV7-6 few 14 TGTGCCAGCAGCTTCGATGTCTCTGGAAACACCATATATTTT CASSFDVSGNTIYF
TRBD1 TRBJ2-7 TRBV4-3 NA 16 TGCGCCAGCAGCCAAGTGCTGGGACAGGGGGCTGGCGAGCAGTACTTC CASSQVLGQGAGEQYF
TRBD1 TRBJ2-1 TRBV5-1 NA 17 TGCGCCAGCAGCCCGACACGACAGGGCCCGGTGGGCAATGAGCAGTTCTTC CASSPTRQGPVGNEQFF
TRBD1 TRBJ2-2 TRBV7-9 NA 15 TGTGCCAGCAGCTCCGGGACAGTCAACACCGGGGAGCTGTTTTTT CASSSGTVNTGELFF
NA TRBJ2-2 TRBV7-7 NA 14 TGTGCCAGCAGCTCATCTACCAAGATCGGGGAGCTGTTTTTT CASSSSTKIGELFF
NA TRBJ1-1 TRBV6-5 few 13 TGTGCCAGCAGCGTGGGGTATGTAGCTGAAGCTTTCTTT CASSVGYVAEAFF
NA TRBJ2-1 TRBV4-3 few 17 TGCGCCAGCAGCCGAGACGACAGTTACTACTCCTACAATGAGCAGTTCTTC CASSRDDSYYSYNEQFF
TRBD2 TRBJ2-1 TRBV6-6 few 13 TGTGCCAGCTTTAGCGGGGTGAACAATGAGCAGTTCTTC CASFSGVNNEQFF
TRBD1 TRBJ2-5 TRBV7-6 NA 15 TGTGCCAGCAGCTTAGCGCCGGACAGGGGCGAGACCCAGTACTTC CASSLAPDRGETQYF
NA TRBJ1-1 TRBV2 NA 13 TGTGCCAGCAGTGTCTTGTTGAACACTGAAGCTTTCTTT CASSVLLNTEAFF
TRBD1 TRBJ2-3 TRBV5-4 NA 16 TGTGCCAGCAGCTTGGGCGACAGGGGGACCACAGATACGCAGTATTTT CASSLGDRGTTDTQYF
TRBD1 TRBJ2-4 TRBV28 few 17 TGTGCCAGCAGTTTAATAGGGACAGATACAGCCAAAAACATTCAGTACTTC CASSLIGTDTAKNIQYF
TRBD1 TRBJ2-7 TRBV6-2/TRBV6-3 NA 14 TGTGCCAGCAGCCCACAGGGGGCCTCCTACGAGCAGTACTTC CASSPQGASYEQYF
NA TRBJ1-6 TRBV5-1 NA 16 TGCGCCAGCAGCTTGGGGACGAGCTCCTATAATTCACCCCTCCACTTT CASSLGTSSYNSPLHF
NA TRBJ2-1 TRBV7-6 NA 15 TGTGCCAGCAGCCTTCTTTCTTCTCCCTACAATGAGCAGTTCTTC CASSLLSSPYNEQFF
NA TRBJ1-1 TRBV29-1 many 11 TGCAGCGTTTGGAGGACAGTAGACGCTTTCTTT CSVWRTVDAFF
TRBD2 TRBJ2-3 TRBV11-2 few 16 TGTGCCAGCAGCAAGGGGACTAGCAGAAACACAGATACGCAGTATTTT CASSKGTSRNTDTQYF
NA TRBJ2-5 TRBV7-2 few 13 TGTGCCAGCAGGGAGAGTTCCCAAGAGACCCAGTACTTC CASRESSQETQYF
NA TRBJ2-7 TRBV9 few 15 TGTGCCAGCAGCGTAGGGGGGACGAAGACTGGCGAGCAGTACTTC CASSVGGTKTGEQYF
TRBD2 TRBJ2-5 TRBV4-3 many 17 TGCGCCAGCAGCCAAGATTGGAGCGGGGGGGCCACAGAGACCCAGTACTTC CASSQDWSGGATETQYF
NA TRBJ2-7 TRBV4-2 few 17 TGTGCCAGCAGCCAAGAAGATTTCAGGAAAACTTCCTACGAGCAGTACTTC CASSQEDFRKTSYEQYF
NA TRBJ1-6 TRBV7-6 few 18 TGTGCCAGCAGCTCGAGACCCCCGCAGGACTCCTATAATTCACCCCTCCACTTT CASSSRPPQDSYNSPLHF
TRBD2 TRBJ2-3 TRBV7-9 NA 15 TGTGCCAGCAGACGACTAGCGGGGAACACAGATACGCAGTATTTT CASRRLAGNTDTQYF
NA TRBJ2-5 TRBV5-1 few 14 TGCGCCAGCAGCTTGTGGGGGAGTGAGGAGACCCAGTACTTC CASSLWGSEETQYF
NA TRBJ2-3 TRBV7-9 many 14 TGTGCCAGCAGCCAGAACATTTGGTCGGATACGCAGTATTTT CASSQNIWSDTQYF
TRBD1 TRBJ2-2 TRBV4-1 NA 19 TGCGCCAGCAGCCAAGCTCCGGACAGGGGGCCCTCGGGCACCGGGGAGCTGTTTTTT CASSQAPDRGPSGTGELFF
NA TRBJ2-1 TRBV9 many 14 TGTGCCAGCAGCGTAGCCGGCTCCTACAATGAGCAGTTCTTC CASSVAGSYNEQFF
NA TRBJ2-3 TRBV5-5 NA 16 TGTGCCAGCAGCTTCGCAGACAGTACTAGCACAGATACGCAGTATTTT CASSFADSTSTDTQYF
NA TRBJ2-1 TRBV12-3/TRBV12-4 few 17 TGTGCCAGCAGTTTCGGGACGCAAGGAAGAGGCAACAATGAGCAGTTCTTC CASSFGTQGRGNNEQFF
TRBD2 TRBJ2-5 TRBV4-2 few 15 TGTGCCAGCAGCCAAGTTGACGGGGGAGGGGAGACCCAGTACTTC CASSQVDGGGETQYF
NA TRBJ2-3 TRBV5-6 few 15 TGTGCCAGCAGCTGGGGTAGCAGTGTCACAGATACGCAGTATTTT CASSWGSSVTDTQYF
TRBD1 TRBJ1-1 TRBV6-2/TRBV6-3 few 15 TGTGCCAGCAGTTACCCCCGGACAGGGTGGACTGAAGCTTTCTTT CASSYPRTGWTEAFF
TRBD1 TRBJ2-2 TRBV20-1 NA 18 TGCAGTGCTTCCACGTGGATCGCCGACAGGGTCCCCACCGGGGAGCTGTTTTTT CSASTWIADRVPTGELFF
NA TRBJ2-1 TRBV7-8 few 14 TGTGCCAGCAGCTTAGGCCCAGGGGTCAATGAGCAGTTCTTC CASSLGPGVNEQFF
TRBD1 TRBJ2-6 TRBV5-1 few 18 TGCGCCAGCAGCCTGCTGAGGACAGGGGGATCTGGGGCCAACGTCCTGACTTTC CASSLLRTGGSGANVLTF
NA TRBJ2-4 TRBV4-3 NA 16 TGCGCCAGCAGCCAAGATTTCCTGTCAGTAAGAAACATTCAGTACTTC CASSQDFLSVRNIQYF
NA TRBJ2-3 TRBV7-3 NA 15 TGTGCCAGCAGCTGGGTCGGAGGGTTGGCAGATACGCAGTATTTT CASSWVGGLADTQYF
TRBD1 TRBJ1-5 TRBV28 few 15 TGTGCCAGCAGCGTTACAGGGGAGAGCAATCAGCCCCAGCATTTT CASSVTGESNQPQHF
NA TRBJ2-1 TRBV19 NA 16 TGTGCCAGTAGTAGGGGCTCCCGGGGTCAGCGAAATGAGCAGTTCTTC CASSRGSRGQRNEQFF
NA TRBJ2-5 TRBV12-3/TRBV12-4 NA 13 TGTGCCAGCAGAATGGGGGGCGGCTGGACCCAGTACTTC CASRMGGGWTQYF
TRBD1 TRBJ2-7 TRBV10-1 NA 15 TGCGCCAGCAGTGAGTCGACAGGGGTCGGGTACGAGCAGTACTTC CASSESTGVGYEQYF
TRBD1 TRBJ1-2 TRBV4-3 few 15 TGCGCCAGCAGCCCCGGGACAGGGGTTCTCTATGGCTACACCTTC CASSPGTGVLYGYTF
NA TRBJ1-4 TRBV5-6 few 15 TGTGCCAGCAGCCCTTCGGACAGCACTAATGAAAAACTGTTTTTT CASSPSDSTNEKLFF
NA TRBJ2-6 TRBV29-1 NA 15 TGCAGCGTTTACCTCCCGAGTCGCGGGGCCAACGTCCTGACTTTC CSVYLPSRGANVLTF
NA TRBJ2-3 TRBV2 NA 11 TGTGCCAATACCTTAGGAGATACGCAGTATTTT CANTLGDTQYF
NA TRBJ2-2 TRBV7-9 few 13 TGTGCCAGCCGGGGACCCGTCTCCGGGGAGCTGTTTTTT CASRGPVSGELFF
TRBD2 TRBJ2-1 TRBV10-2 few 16 TGCGCCAGCAGACCAAATCTAGCGGGGCCCCACAATGAGCAGTTCTTC CASRPNLAGPHNEQFF
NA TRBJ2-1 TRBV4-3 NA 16 TGCGCCAGCAGCCATGACCTCCCGGGACCCACCAATGAGCAGTTCTTC CASSHDLPGPTNEQFF
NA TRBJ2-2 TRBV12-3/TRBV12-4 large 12 TGTGCCAGCAGCCAGGGAACCGGGGAGCTGTTTTTT CASSQGTGELFF
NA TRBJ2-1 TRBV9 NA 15 TGTGCCAGCAGCGTAGACGGGACGGAATACAATGAGCAGTTCTTC CASSVDGTEYNEQFF
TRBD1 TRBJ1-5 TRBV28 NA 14 TGTGCCAGCAGGGGGACAGGGAGCAATCAGCCCCAGCATTTT CASRGTGSNQPQHF
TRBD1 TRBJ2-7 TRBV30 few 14 TGTGCCTGGAGTAAAGGACAGGGGGTAGACGAGCAGTACTTC CAWSKGQGVDEQYF
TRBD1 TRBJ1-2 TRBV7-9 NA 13 TGTGCCAGCAGCTCGGGACAGTTCTATGGCTACACCTTC CASSSGQFYGYTF
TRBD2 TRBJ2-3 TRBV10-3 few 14 TGTGCCATCAGCCTACTAGCGGACACAGATACGCAGTATTTT CAISLLADTDTQYF
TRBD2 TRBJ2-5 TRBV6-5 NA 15 TGTGCCAGCGAGACCTTACTCGGGGGGCAAGAGACCCAGTACTTC CASETLLGGQETQYF
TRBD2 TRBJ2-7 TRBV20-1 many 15 TGCAGTGCTAGAGCTGCGGAGGGAGGGGCCTACGAGCAGTACTTC CSARAAEGGAYEQYF
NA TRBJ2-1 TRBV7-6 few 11 TGTGCCAGCAGCTTATGGCATGAGCAGTTCTTC CASSLWHEQFF
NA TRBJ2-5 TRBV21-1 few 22 TGTGCCAGCAGCATCCATAATTGGGGGACTAGCGGGGGGTCTCGAGAGGGAGAGACCCAGTACTTC CASSIHNWGTSGGSREGETQYF
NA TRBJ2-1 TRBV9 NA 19 TGTGCCAGCAGCGTAGTGCGGGACGATATCCCTAGCTCCTACAATGAGCAGTTCTTC CASSVVRDDIPSSYNEQFF